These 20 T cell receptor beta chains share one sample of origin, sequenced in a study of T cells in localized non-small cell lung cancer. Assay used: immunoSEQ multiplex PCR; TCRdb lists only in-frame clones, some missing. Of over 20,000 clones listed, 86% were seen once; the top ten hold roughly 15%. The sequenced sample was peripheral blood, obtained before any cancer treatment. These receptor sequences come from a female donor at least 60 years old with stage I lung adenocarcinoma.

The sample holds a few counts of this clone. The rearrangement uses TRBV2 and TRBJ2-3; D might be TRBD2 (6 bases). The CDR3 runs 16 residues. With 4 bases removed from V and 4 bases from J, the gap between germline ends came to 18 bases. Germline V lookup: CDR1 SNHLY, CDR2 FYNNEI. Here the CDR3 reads CASSGGKRAPADTQYF. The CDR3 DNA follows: TGTGCCAGCAGTGGTGGGAAGCGGGCCCCCGCAGATACGCAGTATTTT. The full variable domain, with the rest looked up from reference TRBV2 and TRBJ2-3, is EPEVTQTPSHQVTQMGQEVILRCVPISNHLYFYWYRQILGQKVEFLVSFYNNEISEKSEIFDDQFSVERPDGSNFTLKIRSTKLEDSAMYFCASSGGKRAPADTQYFGPGTRLTVL.

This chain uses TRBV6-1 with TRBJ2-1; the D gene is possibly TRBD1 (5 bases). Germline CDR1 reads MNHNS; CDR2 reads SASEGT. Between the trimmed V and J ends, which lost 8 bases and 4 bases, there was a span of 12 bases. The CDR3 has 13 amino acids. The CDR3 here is CASSGQSYNEQFF. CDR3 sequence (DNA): TGTGCCAGCTCCGGACAAAGTTACAATGAGCAGTTCTTC.

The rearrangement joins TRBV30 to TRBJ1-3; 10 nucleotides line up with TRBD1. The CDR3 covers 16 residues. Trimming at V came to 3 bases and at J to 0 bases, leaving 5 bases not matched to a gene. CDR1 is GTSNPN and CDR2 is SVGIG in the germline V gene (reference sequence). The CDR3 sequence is CAWRRQGAYSGNTIYF. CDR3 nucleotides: TGTGCCTGGAGGCGACAGGGGGCTTACTCTGGAAACACCATATATTTT.

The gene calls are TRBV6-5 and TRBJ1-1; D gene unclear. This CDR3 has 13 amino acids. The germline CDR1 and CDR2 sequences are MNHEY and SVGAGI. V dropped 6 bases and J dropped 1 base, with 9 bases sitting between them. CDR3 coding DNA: TGTGCCAGCAGAAAAAAAAAGAACACTGAAGCTTTCTTT. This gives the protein CASRKKKNTEAFF.

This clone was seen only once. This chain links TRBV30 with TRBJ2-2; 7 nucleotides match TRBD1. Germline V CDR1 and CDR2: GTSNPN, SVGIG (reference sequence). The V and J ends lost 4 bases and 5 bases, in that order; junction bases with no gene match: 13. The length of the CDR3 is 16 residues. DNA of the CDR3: TGTGCCTGGAAACTCACAGGGGCGATTATAACCGGGGAGCTGTTTTTT. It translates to CAWKLTGAIITGELFF.

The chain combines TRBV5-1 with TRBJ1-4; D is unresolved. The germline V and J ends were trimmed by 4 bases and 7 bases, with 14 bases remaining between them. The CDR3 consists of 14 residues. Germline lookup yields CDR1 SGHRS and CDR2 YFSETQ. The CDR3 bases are TGCGCCAGCAGCCCAGGTTTTTTGGGTGAAAAACTGTTTTTT. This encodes CASSPGFLGEKLFF.

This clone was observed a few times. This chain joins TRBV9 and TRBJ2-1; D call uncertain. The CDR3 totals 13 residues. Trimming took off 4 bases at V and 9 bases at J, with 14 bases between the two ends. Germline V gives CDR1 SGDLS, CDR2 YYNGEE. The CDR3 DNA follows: TGTGCCAGCAGCCCCACACATACTCTTGAGCAGTTCTTC. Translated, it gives CASSPTHTLEQFF. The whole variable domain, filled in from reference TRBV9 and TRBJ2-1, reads DSGVTQTPKHLITATGQRVTLRCSPRSGDLSVYWYQQSLDQGLQFLIQYYNGEERAKGNILERFSAQQFPDLHSELNLSSLELGDSALYFCASSPTHTLEQFFGPGTRLTVL.

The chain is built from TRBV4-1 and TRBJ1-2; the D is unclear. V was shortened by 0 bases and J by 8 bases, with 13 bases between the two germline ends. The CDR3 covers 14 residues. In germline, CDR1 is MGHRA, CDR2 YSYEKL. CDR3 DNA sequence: TGCGCCAGCAGCCAAGAGTCGGAAGGCCACGGCTACACCTTC. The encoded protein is CASSQESEGHGYTF.

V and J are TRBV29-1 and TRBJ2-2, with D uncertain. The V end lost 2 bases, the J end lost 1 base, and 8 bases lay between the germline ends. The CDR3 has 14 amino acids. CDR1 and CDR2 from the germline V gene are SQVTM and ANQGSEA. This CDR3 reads CSVEQQENTGELFF. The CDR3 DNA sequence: TGCAGCGTTGAACAACAAGAGAACACCGGGGAGCTGTTTTTT.

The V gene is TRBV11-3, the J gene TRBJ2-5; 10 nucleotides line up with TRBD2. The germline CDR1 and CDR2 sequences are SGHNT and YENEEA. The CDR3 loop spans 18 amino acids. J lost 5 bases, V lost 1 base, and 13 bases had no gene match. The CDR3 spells CASSLAEGLAGVGETQYF. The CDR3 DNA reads TGTGCCAGCAGCTTAGCAGAAGGGCTAGCGGGAGTCGGGGAGACCCAGTACTTC.

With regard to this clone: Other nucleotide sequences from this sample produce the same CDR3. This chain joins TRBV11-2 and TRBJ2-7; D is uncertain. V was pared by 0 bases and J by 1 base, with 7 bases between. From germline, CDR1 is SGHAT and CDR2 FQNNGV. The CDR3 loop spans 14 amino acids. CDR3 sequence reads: CASSLETGSYEQYF. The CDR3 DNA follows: TGTGCCAGCAGCTTAGAGACCGGATCCTACGAGCAGTACTTC.

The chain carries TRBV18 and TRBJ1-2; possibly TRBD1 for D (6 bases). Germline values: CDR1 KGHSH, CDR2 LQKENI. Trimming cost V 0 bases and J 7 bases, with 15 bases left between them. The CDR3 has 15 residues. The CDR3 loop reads CASSPPLTGMGGYTF. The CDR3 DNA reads TGTGCCAGCTCACCACCGCTTACAGGGATGGGTGGCTACACCTTC.

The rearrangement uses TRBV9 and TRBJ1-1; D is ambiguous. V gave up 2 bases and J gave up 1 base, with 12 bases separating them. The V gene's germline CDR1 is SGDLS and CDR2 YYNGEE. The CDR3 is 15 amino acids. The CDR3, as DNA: TGTGCCAGCAGCGTGCCTCCCGGCGGGAACACTGAAGCTTTCTTT. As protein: CASSVPPGGNTEAFF. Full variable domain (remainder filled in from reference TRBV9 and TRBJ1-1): DSGVTQTPKHLITATGQRVTLRCSPRSGDLSVYWYQQSLDQGLQFLIQYYNGEERAKGNILERFSAQQFPDLHSELNLSSLELGDSALYFCASSVPPGGNTEAFFGQGTRLTVV.

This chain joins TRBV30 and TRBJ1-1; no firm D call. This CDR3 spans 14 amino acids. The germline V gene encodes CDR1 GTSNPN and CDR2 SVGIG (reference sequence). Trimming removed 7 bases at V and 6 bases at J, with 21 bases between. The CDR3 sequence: CAFQRPQGRPEAFF. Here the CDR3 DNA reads TGTGCCTTTCAGAGGCCCCAAGGTAGACCTGAAGCTTTCTTT.

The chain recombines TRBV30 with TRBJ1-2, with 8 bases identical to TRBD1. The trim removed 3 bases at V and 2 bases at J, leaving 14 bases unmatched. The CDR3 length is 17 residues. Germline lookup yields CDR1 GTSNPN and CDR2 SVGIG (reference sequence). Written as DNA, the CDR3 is TGTGCCTGGAGGCCGGGCAGGGGGCTTCTTTTCAACTATGGCTACACCTTC. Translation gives CAWRPGRGLLFNYGYTF.

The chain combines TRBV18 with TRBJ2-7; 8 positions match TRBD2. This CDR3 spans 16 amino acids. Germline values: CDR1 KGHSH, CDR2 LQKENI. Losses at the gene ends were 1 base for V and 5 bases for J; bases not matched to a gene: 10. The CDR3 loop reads CASSPQNRAGAHEQYF. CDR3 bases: TGTGCCAGCTCACCACAGAACAGAGCGGGGGCCCACGAGCAGTACTTC.

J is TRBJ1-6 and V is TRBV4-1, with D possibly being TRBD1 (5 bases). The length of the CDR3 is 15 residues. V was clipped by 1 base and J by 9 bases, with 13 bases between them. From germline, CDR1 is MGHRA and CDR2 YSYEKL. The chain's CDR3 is CASSQAVQGSSPLHF. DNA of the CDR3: TGCGCCAGCAGCCAAGCCGTTCAGGGTAGTTCACCCCTCCACTTT.

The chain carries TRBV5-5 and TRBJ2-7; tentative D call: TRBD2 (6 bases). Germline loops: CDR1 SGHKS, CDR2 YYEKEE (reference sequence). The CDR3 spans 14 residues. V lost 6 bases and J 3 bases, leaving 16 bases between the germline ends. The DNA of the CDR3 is TGTGCCAGCAACTGGGAGGCTTTGGACTACGAGCAGTACTTC. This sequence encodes CASNWEALDYEQYF.

CDR3 sequence: CASSGGVSGNQPQHF. The CDR3 coding sequence is TGTGCCAGCAGCGGGGGTGTTTCGGGCAATCAGCCCCAGCATTTT. The chain has TRBV25-1 and TRBJ1-5; tentatively, D is TRBD1 (5 bases). Germline lookup yields CDR1 MGHDK and CDR2 SYGVNS. The length of the CDR3 is 15 residues. V lost 6 bases and J lost 2, with 14 bases in between. The whole variable domain, remainder taken from reference TRBV25-1 and TRBJ1-5, is EADIYQTPRYLVIGTGKKITLECSQTMGHDKMYWYQQDPGMELHLIHYSYGVNSTEKGDLSSESTVSRIRTEHFPLTLESARPSHTSQYLCASSGGVSGNQPQHFGDGTRLSIL.

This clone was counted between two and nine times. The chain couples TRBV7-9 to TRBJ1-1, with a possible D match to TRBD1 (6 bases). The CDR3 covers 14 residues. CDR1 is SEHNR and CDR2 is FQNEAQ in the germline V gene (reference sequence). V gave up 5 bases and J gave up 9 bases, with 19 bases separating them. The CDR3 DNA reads TGTGCCAGCAGCCGTCAACAGGTAGGGGGAAAAGCTTTCTTT. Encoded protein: CASSRQQVGGKAFF.